Below are 18 T cell receptor beta chains sequenced from a single sample in a study of T cells in Graves' hyperthyroidism and ophthalmopathy. TCR beta CDR3 region amplification was performed from RNA transcripts. Primed by the HTBI set, a first-round RT-PCR was run on the TCR CDR3. TCRdb re-called the multiplex PCR reads with MiXCR, one entry per CDR3 protein. The sample gives 300,000 or so distinct CDR3 sequences, about 21% of which show up once; around 48% is in the top ten. Sequences were obtained from blood. These receptors were taken from a woman aged 50 to 60 with Graves' hyperthyroidism.

CDR3 region: CASQALAGGRGGELFF. The CDR3 region has the DNA TGTGCCTCCCAGGCACTAGCGGGAGGGCGAGGCGGGGAGCTGTTTTTT. V usage is TRBV10-3 and J usage is TRBJ2-2, with 13 bases identical to TRBD2. CDR1 ENHRY and CDR2 SYGVKD come from the germline V gene. The CDR3 has 16 amino acids. The trim removed 11 bases at V and 7 bases at J, leaving 13 bases unmatched.

Note on this clonotype: A single base separates this from a much larger clone, so it may be a read error. In DNA form, the CDR3 reads TGTGCCAACAGTGAGGTTATGGAAGCTTTCTTT. As protein: CANSEVMEAFF. The rearrangement uses TRBV2 and TRBJ1-1; D gene uncertain. The CDR3 runs 11 residues. The germline CDR1 and CDR2 sequences are SNHLY and FYNNEI.

In its sample, this clonotype was seen many times. This chain connects TRBV5-1 to TRBJ2-5; 9 bases fit TRBD2. Looked up from germline, CDR1 is SGHRS and CDR2 is YFSETQ. The V gene end was trimmed by 0 bases and the J gene end by 5 bases; junction bases not matched to a gene: 5. The CDR3 loop spans 15 amino acids. In DNA form, the CDR3 reads TGCGCCAGCAGCTTGGCCGGGCTAGCGGGGGAGACCCAGTACTTC. It is translated as CASSLAGLAGETQYF.

In this sample, this clonotype turned up many times. V usage is TRBV20-1 and J usage is TRBJ1-6; D possibly corresponds to TRBD1 (6 bases). The germline CDR1 and CDR2 sequences are DFQATT and SNEGSKA (reference sequence). The CDR3 is 17 residues long. The V end lost 4 bases, the J end lost 8 bases, and 24 bases lay between the germline ends. DNA of the CDR3: TGCAGTGCTACCATCCTAGACCGGGGGGGCCTAGATTCACCCCTCCACTTT. This gives the protein CSATILDRGGLDSPLHF.

The chain joins TRBV6-1 to TRBJ1-4, with D possibly TRBD1 on 5 matching bases. This CDR3 spans 18 amino acids. V lost 5 bases to trimming and J lost 0 bases, with 19 bases between them. CDR1 and CDR2 from the germline V gene are MNHNS and SASEGT. In nucleotides, the CDR3 is TGTGCCAGCAGTCCGCACAGACAGCTTTTGTCAACTAATGAAAAACTGTTTTTT. It translates to CASSPHRQLLSTNEKLFF.

This clonotype has at least ten counts. V and J are TRBV20-1 and TRBJ2-3, with 9 bases fitting TRBD2. Trimming removed 4 bases from V and 4 bases from J; junction bases left unmatched: 9. This CDR3 is built from 15 residues. CDR1 is DFQATT, CDR2 SNEGSKA, per germline (reference sequence). CDR3 nucleotides: TGCAGTGCTATAAGTGCAGCGGGAGGAGCAGATACGCAGTATTTT. It specifies CSAISAAGGADTQYF.

This clonotype was counted at least ten times. The genes are TRBV28 and TRBJ1-1, with D hard to call. V lost 3 bases to trimming and J lost 5 bases, with 13 bases between them. From germline, CDR1 is MDHEN and CDR2 SYDVKM. This CDR3 spans 14 amino acids. The CDR3 loop is CASSFFGGETEAFF. The CDR3, as DNA: TGTGCCAGCAGTTTTTTTGGCGGAGAAACTGAAGCTTTCTTT.

This clonotype was observed at least ten times. This chain connects TRBV11-3 to TRBJ2-2; a possible D gene is TRBD2 (6 bases). Germline-derived CDR1 and CDR2 are SGHNT and YENEEA. The CDR3 has 12 amino acids. V dropped 3 bases and J dropped 9 bases, with 8 bases sitting between them. As DNA, the CDR3 is TGTGCCAGCAGCTTGCGGGAACGGGAGCTGTTTTTT. Translating it yields CASSLRERELFF.

This clonotype was found many times. Written as DNA, the CDR3 is TGCAGTGCTGAATACAGGGGGCTTGAGACCCAGTACTTC. It specifies CSAEYRGLETQYF. The chain couples TRBV20-1 to TRBJ2-5; 9 positions match TRBD1. The V and J ends lost 5 bases and 5 bases, in that order; junction bases with no gene match: 6. The CDR3 runs 13 residues. CDR1 and CDR2 (germline): DFQATT, SNEGSKA (reference sequence).

The chain links TRBV20-1 to TRBJ1-2, with 7 bases aligning to TRBD1. V was pared by 3 bases and J by 3 bases, with 1 base of the junction left unmatched. This CDR3 is built from 12 residues. Per germline, CDR1 DFQATT and CDR2 SNEGSKA (reference sequence). In DNA form, the CDR3 reads TGCAGTGCTAGCGGACAGGACTATGGCTACACCTTC. This gives the protein CSASGQDYGYTF.

This clonotype was counted many times. The chain carries TRBV6-5 and TRBJ1-5; perhaps TRBD1 as D (6 bases). CDR3 length equals 15 residues. V was shortened by 2 bases and J by 5 bases, with 13 bases between the two germline ends. The germline CDR1 and CDR2 sequences are MNHEY and SVGAGI. The chain's CDR3 is CASSYRTDYDQPQHF. For the CDR3, the DNA is TGTGCCAGCAGTTACAGGACAGACTACGATCAGCCCCAGCATTTT.

This chain links TRBV20-1 with TRBJ2-7, with TRBD1 identical over 10 bases. Germline V gene data show CDR1 as DFQATT and CDR2 as SNEGSKA (reference sequence). V was pared by 1 base and J by 3 bases, with 6 bases of the junction left unmatched. This CDR3 has 15 residues. CDR3 nucleotide sequence: TGCAGTGCTAGAGCCTGGACAGGGGGTCTCTACGAGCAGTACTTC. Protein product: CSARAWTGGLYEQYF.

The sample holds many counts of this clonotype. The chain has TRBV28 and TRBJ2-7, with 7 bases aligning to TRBD1. Germline V lookup: CDR1 MDHEN, CDR2 SYDVKM. J gave up 1 base and V 7 bases, and 10 bases lay outside the gene matches. There are 15 residues in the CDR3. The CDR3 region is CASKHTGTASYEQYF. The CDR3 region has the DNA TGTGCCAGCAAACACACCGGGACAGCTTCCTACGAGCAGTACTTC.

This clonotype has a count of ten or more. The chain carries TRBV30 and TRBJ1-1, with D perhaps TRBD1 (5 bases). CDR3 length equals 11 residues. Germline V CDR1 and CDR2: GTSNPN, SVGIG (reference sequence). The germline V and J ends were trimmed by 5 bases and 4 bases, with 8 bases remaining between them. The CDR3 sequence is CAWVDSTEAFF. The CDR3 DNA reads TGTGCCTGGGTCGACAGCACTGAAGCTTTCTTT.

The chain uses TRBV6-1 and TRBJ2-2; perhaps TRBD2 as D (5 bases). Germline assignment: CDR1 MNHNS and CDR2 SASEGT. This CDR3 is 14 amino acids long. Trimming pared 7 bases from V and 1 base from J, leaving 10 bases between. The CDR3 sequence is CASKASGNTGELFF. In DNA, the CDR3 is TGTGCCAGCAAGGCCAGCGGGAACACCGGGGAGCTGTTTTTT.

This chain uses TRBV7-3 with TRBJ2-3; D is possibly TRBD1 or TRBD2 (5 bases each). This CDR3 is built from 15 residues. CDR1 SGHTA and CDR2 FQGTGA come from the germline V gene. V gave up 5 bases and J gave up 3 bases, with 15 bases separating them. In nucleotides, the CDR3 is TGTGCCAGCAGCCCCACGTGGGGGAGTACAGATACGCAGTATTTT. It is translated as CASSPTWGSTDTQYF.

This rearrangement joins TRBV6-1 to TRBJ2-1; unclear D gene. This CDR3 comprises 16 residues. Trimming left V 6 bases short and J 5 bases short, with 20 bases between. Germline CDR1 and CDR2: MNHNS and SASEGT. CDR3 coding DNA: TGTGCCAGCAGACGCATACTCAGGAGATCGAACAATGAGCAGTTCTTC. Its translation: CASRRILRRSNNEQFF.

This clonotype was seen at least ten times. The chain joins TRBV7-9 to TRBJ2-3; TRBD2 aligns across 9 bases. V was clipped by 7 bases and J by 5 bases; unmatched bases: 10. Looked up from germline, CDR1 is SEHNR and CDR2 is FQNEAQ (reference sequence). The CDR3 spans 15 residues. In nucleotides, the CDR3 is TGTGCCAGCACCCCGAGCGGGGGGCTGGTAGATACGCAGTATTTT. Protein sequence: CASTPSGGLVDTQYF.